Following are 2 T cell receptor beta chains from one sample sequenced in a study of T cells in Graves' hyperthyroidism and ophthalmopathy. TCR beta CDR3 region amplification was performed from RNA transcripts. HTBI primers were the set used in a first-round RT-PCR of the TCR CDR3. One entry per CDR3 protein, called by TCRdb with MiXCR from the multiplex PCR reads. The sample has about 770,000 distinct CDR3 sequences, around 20% seen once; the top ten hold roughly a sixth. Sequencing was performed on blood. Receptor source: a woman aged 50 to 65 with Graves' hyperthyroidism that later progressed to Graves' ophthalmopathy.

The rearrangement uses TRBV30 and TRBJ1-6; no firm D call. Per the germline V gene, CDR1 is GTSNPN and CDR2 is SVGIG (reference sequence). Trimming shortened V by 0 bases and J by 8 bases, and 8 bases separated the two germline ends. This CDR3 comprises 13 residues. The CDR3 nucleotides read TGTGCCTGGAGTGTACAGCGAGATTCACCCCTCCACTTT. Translation: CAWSVQRDSPLHF.

This clonotype was detected only a few times. The rearrangement joins TRBV5-1 to TRBJ2-4; D tentatively reads TRBD1 or TRBD2 (6 bases each). The CDR3 spans 16 residues. The V and J ends lost 3 bases and 3 bases respectively, with 16 bases between them. Germline loops: CDR1 SGHRS, CDR2 YFSETQ. CDR3 DNA sequence: TGCGCCAGCAGCTGGGCAGGGGAGGCCCTCAAAAACATTCAGTACTTC. This gives the protein CASSWAGEALKNIQYF.